This T cell receptor (beta chain) is drawn from a study of shared clonotypes between healthy human individuals. This CDR3 comprises 15 residues. Trimming removed 6 bases from V and 1 base from J, with 16 bases in between. Germline V CDR1 and CDR2: LNHDA, SQIVND (reference sequence). The repertoire was sequenced with immunoSEQ multiplex PCR; TCRdb's copy has only in-frame clones and lacks some. The sample holds over a million clones, roughly 74% seen once. V is TRBV19 and J is TRBJ2-7; possibly TRBD1 or TRBD2 for D (5 bases each). Sequences were obtained from memory CD4+ T cells from PBMCs. Sample subset: CD45RA-negative fraction. The clonotype comes from a man between 18 and 35 years old in good health. Some clones in this sample may be carry-over from other donors' samples. The CDR3 DNA is TGTGCCAGTAGCCTTGGGGACCCGGGTTCCTACGAGCAGTACTTC. Its protein is CASSLGDPGSYEQYF.